The rows below give T cell receptor beta chains drawn from one sample of a study of blood T cell repertoires in COVID-19. Only in-frame clones appear in the TCRdb table, and some are missing; sequencing was by immunoSEQ multiplex PCR. The repertoire holds 200,000 to 250,000 clones, with 65% to 90% as singletons. Sample: peripheral blood. Receptor source: a man aged 45-65 years with COVID-19, enrolled during active disease. CDR3s include the opening cysteine and the closing phenylalanine or tryptophan. D genes are given only for firm matches. Only part of the rows carry a size: once, few, many, or a class if the clone is expanded.

J gene: TRBJ1-6; D gene: -; clone size: -; V gene: TRBV18; CDR3 DNA: TGTGCCAGCTCACGGAGCAGCACCAATAATTCACCCCTCCACTTT; CDR3 protein: CASSRSSTNNSPLHF
J gene: TRBJ1-1; D gene: TRBD1; clone size: -; V gene: TRBV3-1/TRBV3-2; CDR3 DNA: TGTGCCAGCAGCCCCGCACCGGGACAGGGTAGTTTCACTGAAGCTTTCTTT; CDR3 protein: CASSPAPGQGSFTEAFF
J gene: TRBJ2-1; D gene: TRBD2; clone size: -; V gene: TRBV6-2/TRBV6-3; CDR3 DNA: TGTGCCAGCAGCCCAGGGACTAGTCGGTTCTTC; CDR3 protein: CASSPGTSRFF
J gene: TRBJ2-3; D gene: -; clone size: -; V gene: TRBV10-3; CDR3 DNA: TGTGCCATCAGAGAGGACAGTACAGATACGCAGTATTTT; CDR3 protein: CAIREDSTDTQYF
J gene: TRBJ2-7; D gene: -; clone size: -; V gene: TRBV18; CDR3 DNA: TGTGCCAGCTCACCAGGGACACTAAGCTACGAGCAGTACTTC; CDR3 protein: CASSPGTLSYEQYF
J gene: TRBJ1-5; D gene: -; clone size: -; V gene: TRBV6-5; CDR3 DNA: TGTGCCAGCGTAGAGGGATTTAGCAATCAGCCCCAGCATTTT; CDR3 protein: CASVEGFSNQPQHF
J gene: TRBJ2-2; D gene: -; clone size: -; V gene: TRBV9; CDR3 DNA: TGTGCCAGCAGCGTAGCGCGAGGGAGTGGGAACACCGGGGAGCTGTTTTTT; CDR3 protein: CASSVARGSGNTGELFF
J gene: TRBJ2-5; D gene: -; clone size: -; V gene: TRBV9; CDR3 DNA: TGTGCCAGCAGCGTAGGTAACGGTCAACAAGAGACCCAGTACTTC; CDR3 protein: CASSVGNGQQETQYF
J gene: TRBJ2-7; D gene: TRBD1; clone size: -; V gene: TRBV5-1; CDR3 DNA: TGCGCCAGCAGCTTGGGGGGGACAGGGACCTACGAGCAGTACTTC; CDR3 protein: CASSLGGTGTYEQYF
J gene: TRBJ1-2; D gene: -; clone size: -; V gene: TRBV2; CDR3 DNA: TGTGCCAGCGGACCGTTGGGAGGCTATGGCTACACCTTC; CDR3 protein: CASGPLGGYGYTF
J gene: TRBJ2-1; D gene: TRBD1; clone size: -; V gene: TRBV19; CDR3 DNA: TGTGCCAGTAGGTTAGGACAGGCGAACAATGAGCAGTTCTTC; CDR3 protein: CASRLGQANNEQFF
J gene: TRBJ2-1; D gene: TRBD1; clone size: -; V gene: TRBV7-3; CDR3 DNA: TGTGCCAGCAGCCAGCAGGCCACAGGGGGTTATGAGCAGTTCTTC; CDR3 protein: CASSQQATGGYEQFF
J gene: TRBJ2-3; D gene: -; clone size: once; V gene: TRBV4-3; CDR3 DNA: TGCGCCAGCAATGGTGATCTAGCGAATAGCACAGATACGCAGTATTTT; CDR3 protein: CASNGDLANSTDTQYF
J gene: TRBJ1-3; D gene: -; clone size: -; V gene: TRBV28; CDR3 DNA: TGTGCCAGCCGAACTGACAGAAACTCTGGAAACACCATATATTTT; CDR3 protein: CASRTDRNSGNTIYF
J gene: TRBJ2-2; D gene: -; clone size: -; V gene: TRBV19; CDR3 DNA: TGTGCCAGTAGTAGCCCCAGGGTTACTCCGAACACCGGGGAGCTGTTTTTT; CDR3 protein: CASSSPRVTPNTGELFF
J gene: TRBJ1-6; D gene: -; clone size: -; V gene: TRBV3-1/TRBV3-2; CDR3 DNA: TGTGCCAGCAGCCAACCTGGACAGCCCTCTAGGCATAATTCACCCCTCCACTTT; CDR3 protein: CASSQPGQPSRHNSPLHF
J gene: TRBJ1-6; D gene: TRBD1; clone size: -; V gene: TRBV18; CDR3 DNA: TGTGCCAGCTCACCTACGATGGGACAGGGGAGTTCACCCCTCCACTTT; CDR3 protein: CASSPTMGQGSSPLHF
J gene: TRBJ2-2; D gene: -; clone size: -; V gene: TRBV19; CDR3 DNA: TGTGCCAGTAGTCCCGGGAGCCCCAACACCGGGGAGCTGTTTTTT; CDR3 protein: CASSPGSPNTGELFF
J gene: TRBJ1-5; D gene: -; clone size: once; V gene: TRBV11-2; CDR3 DNA: TGTGCCAGCAGCTTAGATCTGTCCGGGAATCAGCCCCAGCATTTT; CDR3 protein: CASSLDLSGNQPQHF
J gene: TRBJ1-2; D gene: -; clone size: -; V gene: TRBV29-1; CDR3 DNA: TGCAGCGTTGAAGATCTGACATTTTACTATGGCTACACCTTC; CDR3 protein: CSVEDLTFYYGYTF
J gene: TRBJ1-1; D gene: -; clone size: -; V gene: TRBV11-2; CDR3 DNA: TGTGCCAGCAGCCGCGGTTGGGTGGGTGAAGCTTTCTTT; CDR3 protein: CASSRGWVGEAFF
J gene: TRBJ2-2; D gene: -; clone size: -; V gene: TRBV10-1; CDR3 DNA: TGCGCCAGCAGTGAGTCGACTCAGGGGTCGGGCACCGGGGAGCTGTTTTTT; CDR3 protein: CASSESTQGSGTGELFF
J gene: TRBJ1-3; D gene: -; clone size: -; V gene: TRBV4-3; CDR3 DNA: TGCGCCAGCAGCCAAGATTTTGGTGCGTTTGGAAACACCATATATTTT; CDR3 protein: CASSQDFGAFGNTIYF
J gene: TRBJ1-2; D gene: -; clone size: -; V gene: TRBV6-5; CDR3 DNA: TGTGCCAGCAGTTACCAGGACACGACTAACTATGGCTACACCTTC; CDR3 protein: CASSYQDTTNYGYTF
J gene: TRBJ1-1; D gene: -; clone size: -; V gene: TRBV19; CDR3 DNA: TGTGCCAGTAGAACAGTAAATGAAGCTTTCTTT; CDR3 protein: CASRTVNEAFF
J gene: TRBJ1-2; D gene: -; clone size: -; V gene: TRBV29-1; CDR3 DNA: TGCAGCGTTGAACCACCCGAACACACCACCTATGGCTACACCTTC; CDR3 protein: CSVEPPEHTTYGYTF
J gene: TRBJ1-1; D gene: TRBD1; clone size: -; V gene: TRBV5-4; CDR3 DNA: TGTGCCAGCAGCACAAGACAGGGGGCAAACACTGAAGCTTTCTTT; CDR3 protein: CASSTRQGANTEAFF
J gene: TRBJ2-3; D gene: TRBD2; clone size: -; V gene: TRBV10-3; CDR3 DNA: TGTGCCATCAGTGACTCTAGCGGGCGCCGACCCACAGATACGCAGTATTTT; CDR3 protein: CAISDSSGRRPTDTQYF
J gene: TRBJ2-7; D gene: TRBD2; clone size: few; V gene: TRBV3-1/TRBV3-2; CDR3 DNA: TGTGCCAGCAGTCGGATTAGCGGGAGGGAAAACTACGAGCAGTACTTC; CDR3 protein: CASSRISGRENYEQYF
J gene: TRBJ1-6; D gene: -; clone size: -; V gene: TRBV25-1; CDR3 DNA: TGTGCCAGCAGTGAAGTACTCCTGAATTCACCCCTCCACTTT; CDR3 protein: CASSEVLLNSPLHF
J gene: TRBJ2-5; D gene: -; clone size: -; V gene: TRBV7-7; CDR3 DNA: TGTGCCAGCAGCTTAAGTGGGCTCACCCAAGAGACCCAGTACTTC; CDR3 protein: CASSLSGLTQETQYF
J gene: TRBJ1-1; D gene: -; clone size: once; V gene: TRBV6-5; CDR3 DNA: TGTGCCAGCAGTCAAACAGGGAAGGGCACTGAAGCTTTCTTT; CDR3 protein: CASSQTGKGTEAFF
J gene: TRBJ2-7; D gene: TRBD2; clone size: -; V gene: TRBV6-5; CDR3 DNA: TGTGCCAGCATCGCAATTACTAGCGGGGGCTACGAGCAGTACTTC; CDR3 protein: CASIAITSGGYEQYF
J gene: TRBJ1-3; D gene: -; clone size: once; V gene: TRBV29-1; CDR3 DNA: TGCAGCGCCGGACAGAGCTCTGGAAACACCATATATTTT; CDR3 protein: CSAGQSSGNTIYF
J gene: TRBJ1-5; D gene: -; clone size: -; V gene: TRBV6-2/TRBV6-3; CDR3 DNA: TGTGCCAGCAGTTACGGACTGGAGGGGCAGCCCCAGCATTTT; CDR3 protein: CASSYGLEGQPQHF
J gene: TRBJ1-1; D gene: -; clone size: once; V gene: TRBV20-1; CDR3 DNA: TGCAGTGTTAGTAGGGGGACCACTGAAGCTTTCTTT; CDR3 protein: CSVSRGTTEAFF
J gene: TRBJ1-1; D gene: TRBD1; clone size: -; V gene: TRBV19; CDR3 DNA: TGTGCCAGCAGGGGGCCGGTGAACACTGAAGCTTTCTTT; CDR3 protein: CASRGPVNTEAFF
J gene: TRBJ2-1; D gene: -; clone size: -; V gene: TRBV19; CDR3 DNA: TGTGCCAGTGCCGGTACGACTGGGAGGGAGCAGTTCTTC; CDR3 protein: CASAGTTGREQFF
J gene: TRBJ2-1; D gene: -; clone size: once; V gene: TRBV28; CDR3 DNA: TGTGCCAGCACAGAGACAGTAAGCTCCTACAATGAGCAGTTCTTC; CDR3 protein: CASTETVSSYNEQFF